This entry lists 20 T cell receptor beta chains sequenced from one sample in a study of shared clonotypes between healthy human individuals. Some clones are missing from TCRdb's copy, which holds only in-frame ones; the method was immunoSEQ multiplex PCR. The profile shows about 680,000 clones, roughly 78% of them singletons. The material sequenced was memory CD4+ T cells sorted from blood. Subset denoted: CD45RA-negative fraction. The receptors stem from a woman aged 30 to 39 in good health.

J is TRBJ1-4 and V is TRBV5-1, with TRBD1 as a possible D gene (5 bases). Looked up from germline, CDR1 is SGHRS and CDR2 is YFSETQ. The CDR3 has 15 amino acids. V was shortened by 1 base and J by 6 bases, with 13 bases between the two germline ends. CDR3 DNA: TGCGCCAGCAGCTTGAAGGGGAACGTCGATGAAAAACTGTTTTTT. It is translated as CASSLKGNVDEKLFF.

The chain joins TRBV5-6 to TRBJ1-2, with D unresolved. V dropped 4 bases and J dropped 4 bases, with 17 bases sitting between them. CDR3 length: 15 residues. Germline CDR1 SGHDT, CDR2 YYEEEE. CDR3: CASSTSYRQLYGYTF. The CDR3 DNA reads as TGTGCCAGCAGCACTAGCTATAGGCAGCTCTATGGCTACACCTTC. The complete variable domain, with remaining parts taken from reference TRBV5-6 and TRBJ1-2, reads DAGVTQSPTHLIKTRGQQVTLRCSPKSGHDTVSWYQQALGQGPQFIFQYYEEEERQRGNFPDRFSGHQFPNYSSELNVNALLLGDSALYLCASSTSYRQLYGYTFGSGTRLTVV.

This clone was seen many times. V gene TRBV7-9 combines with J gene TRBJ2-1, with D maybe TRBD1 (7 bases). Germline values: CDR1 SEHNR, CDR2 FQNEAQ (reference sequence). This CDR3 has 15 residues. The V end was cut by 2 bases, the J end by 0 bases, with 8 bases between. CDR3 in DNA: TGTGCCAGCAGCTTACAGGGGGGCTCCTACAATGAGCAGTTCTTC. Translating gives CASSLQGGSYNEQFF.

The chain combines TRBV7-2 with TRBJ2-5; D gene uncertain. CDR3 length: 16 amino acids. Trimming removed 1 base from V and 5 bases from J, with 17 bases in between. CDR1 and CDR2 from the germline V gene are SGHTA and FQGNSA. This CDR3 is CASSLVSGRLGETQYF. The DNA of the CDR3 is TGTGCCAGCAGCTTAGTGTCGGGCAGGCTGGGCGAGACCCAGTACTTC. The variable domain in full, with the rest retrieved from reference TRBV7-2 and TRBJ2-5, is GAGVSQSPSNKVTEKGKDVELRCDPISGHTALYWYRQSLGQGLEFLIYFQGNSAPDKSGLPSDRFSAERTGGSVSTLTIQRTQQEDSAVYLCASSLVSGRLGETQYFGPGTRLLVL.

The chain is built from TRBV18 and TRBJ1-2; TRBD1 matches 7 bases. The length of the CDR3 is 15 residues. Germline CDR1 reads KGHSH; CDR2 reads LQKENI. V was clipped by 1 base and J by 2 bases; unmatched bases: 4. CDR3 nucleotide sequence: TGTGCCAGCTCACCACTGTTGGGACAGAACTATGGCTACACCTTC. As protein: CASSPLLGQNYGYTF.

This clone was seen a handful of times. Here the CDR3 DNA reads TGTGCCAGCAGCAGGGGACTCCCGAGCACAGATACGCAGTATTTT. It is translated as CASSRGLPSTDTQYF. V is TRBV7-9 and J is TRBJ2-3; possible D gene TRBD2, 6 bases. Trimming removed 5 bases from V and 0 bases from J, with 12 bases in between. The CDR3 totals 15 residues. Germline V lookup: CDR1 SEHNR, CDR2 FQNEAQ (reference sequence). The complete variable domain, with remaining parts taken from reference TRBV7-9 and TRBJ2-3, reads DTGVSQNPRHKITKRGQNVTFRCDPISEHNRLYWYRQTLGQGPEFLTYFQNEAQLEKSRLLSDRFSAERPKGSFSTLEIQRTEQGDSAMYLCASSRGLPSTDTQYFGPGTRLTVL.

There are a few counts of this clone. The chain is built from TRBV6-5 and TRBJ2-7; no clear D gene. This CDR3 is 12 amino acids long. The germline gives CDR1 MNHEY, CDR2 SVGAGI. Deletions cut 9 bases from V and 6 bases from J, with 15 bases between. For the CDR3, the DNA is TGTGCCAGTAAAGGACGGACCTCCGAGCAGTACTTC. Its translation: CASKGRTSEQYF.

The rearrangement links TRBV6-1 to TRBJ2-3, with D possibly matching TRBD2 (5 bases). V lost 1 base and J 1 base, leaving 9 bases between the germline ends. CDR3 length equals 15 residues. Germline V gives CDR1 MNHNS, CDR2 SASEGT. The CDR3 protein is CASSEVWGGTDTQYF. The CDR3 DNA sequence: TGTGCCAGCAGTGAAGTGTGGGGAGGCACAGATACGCAGTATTTT.

The V and J genes are TRBV5-4 and TRBJ2-2; weak D call: TRBD2 (6 bases). The CDR3 is made up of 17 amino acids. Trimming took 4 bases from V and 4 from J, leaving 20 bases between them. The germline gives CDR1 SGHNT, CDR2 YYREEE (reference sequence). This chain's CDR3 is CASSPGASEMVTGELFF. Here the CDR3 DNA reads TGTGCCAGCAGCCCAGGAGCTAGCGAGATGGTCACCGGGGAGCTGTTTTTT.

The chain carries TRBV11-3 and TRBJ2-3; unclear D gene. Trimming cost V 0 bases and J 8 bases, with 6 bases left between them. The CDR3 is 12 residues long. Germline loops: CDR1 SGHNT, CDR2 YENEEA. CDR3 coding DNA: TGTGCCAGCAGCTTAGATCTCGGTACGCAGTATTTT. This encodes CASSLDLGTQYF.

This chain joins TRBV28 and TRBJ1-3; unclear D gene. From germline, CDR1 is MDHEN and CDR2 SYDVKM. V was pared by 5 bases and J by 5 bases, with 10 bases between. The CDR3 runs 13 residues. CDR3 in DNA: TGTGCCAGCAGTGAGAAATCCAGAAACACCATATATTTT. Protein: CASSEKSRNTIYF.

V usage is TRBV27 and J usage is TRBJ1-5, with D perhaps TRBD1 (5 bases). This CDR3 comprises 14 residues. Germline V gene lookup returns CDR1 MNHEY and CDR2 SMNVEV (reference sequence). V shed 0 bases and J shed 6 bases, with 9 bases lying between them. CDR3 in amino acids: CASSLSLDIQPQHF. Written as DNA, the CDR3 is TGTGCCAGCAGTTTATCCCTGGACATTCAGCCCCAGCATTTT.

The rearrangement uses TRBV7-9 and TRBJ2-1; TRBD2 aligns across 7 bases. CDR1 and CDR2 (germline): SEHNR, FQNEAQ (reference sequence). The length of the CDR3 is 13 residues. J lost 16 bases, V lost 1 base, and 10 bases had no gene match. In nucleotides, the CDR3 is TGTGCCAGCAGCTTAGGGCCCAGCGGGGCCTTTTTCTTC. It yields the protein CASSLGPSGAFFF. The variable domain in full, with the rest retrieved from reference TRBV7-9 and TRBJ2-1, is DTGVSQNPRHKITKRGQNVTFRCDPISEHNRLYWYRQTLGQGPEFLTYFQNEAQLEKSRLLSDRFSAERPKGSFSTLEIQRTEQGDSAMYLCASSLGPSGAFFFGPGTRLTVL.

This chain joins TRBV11-3 and TRBJ2-2, with D possibly being TRBD1 (5 bases). Germline CDR1 and CDR2: SGHNT and YENEEA. The CDR3 is made up of 12 amino acids. Trimming left V 7 bases short and J 4 bases short, with 7 bases between. CDR3 protein: CASNRGTGELFF. Written as DNA, the CDR3 is TGTGCCAGCAATAGGGGCACCGGGGAGCTGTTTTTT.

The chain uses TRBV6-5 and TRBJ1-5; possible D gene TRBD1, 5 bases. CDR3 size: 13 residues. Germline CDR1 MNHEY, CDR2 SVGAGI. V dropped 5 bases and J dropped 3 bases, with 8 bases sitting between them. The CDR3 sequence: CASSPGHNQPQHF. CDR3 DNA: TGTGCCAGCAGTCCAGGGCACAATCAGCCCCAGCATTTT.

This clone was found many times. V gene TRBV6-1 combines with J gene TRBJ2-6, with 8 bases lining up with TRBD2. Germline V gene lookup returns CDR1 MNHNS and CDR2 SASEGT. The CDR3 sequence is 14 residues long. The CDR3 loop reads CASTSASGANVLTF. DNA for the CDR3: TGTGCTTCGACTAGCGCCTCTGGGGCCAACGTCCTGACTTTC.

The gene calls are TRBV29-1 and TRBJ1-1, with D perhaps TRBD1 (5 bases). V lost 8 bases to trimming and J lost 5 bases, with 12 bases between them. CDR3 length: 11 amino acids. Germline CDR1 and CDR2: SQVTM and ANQGSEA. The CDR3 sequence: CSPGGSTEAFF. CDR3 DNA sequence: TGCAGCCCCGGGGGATCGACTGAAGCTTTCTTT. Complete variable domain (other parts from reference TRBV29-1 and TRBJ1-1): SAVISQKPSRDICQRGTSLTIQCQVDSQVTMMFWYRQQPGQSLTLIATANQGSEATYESGFVIDKFPISRPNLTFSTLTVSNMSPEDSSIYLCSPGGSTEAFFGQGTRLTVV.

The chain couples TRBV28 to TRBJ2-2; D is unresolved. The germline V and J ends were trimmed by 5 bases and 2 bases, with 15 bases remaining between them. Germline V lookup: CDR1 MDHEN, CDR2 SYDVKM. CDR3 length: 16 amino acids. Here the CDR3 reads CASSRYTKGNTGELFF. CDR3 DNA: TGTGCCAGCAGTCGATACACAAAGGGAAACACCGGGGAGCTGTTTTTT.

CDR3 nucleotides: TGTGCCAGCTGGGACCCCTGGGGCTATGGCTACACCTTC. As protein: CASWDPWGYGYTF. The V gene is TRBV6-5, the J gene TRBJ1-2, with D perhaps matching TRBD1 (5 bases). The ends were cut back, 8 bases at V and 4 bases at J, with 14 bases in the middle. Germline V gene data show CDR1 as MNHEY and CDR2 as SVGAGI. The CDR3 has 13 amino acids.

V is TRBV29-1 and J is TRBJ2-7, with 9 nucleotides matching TRBD2. The germline V gene has CDR1 SQVTM and CDR2 ANQGSEA. V trimming: 6 bases; J trimming: 4 bases; junction bases outside the gene matches: 10. CDR3 size: 14 residues. The CDR3 reads CSVRIAGEKYEQYF. The CDR3 DNA reads TGCAGCGTGAGGATAGCGGGAGAGAAATACGAGCAGTACTTC.